This T cell receptor (beta chain) was found in a study of T cells in Graves' hyperthyroidism and ophthalmopathy. The wider study: Peripheral blood specimens were obtained at initial diagnosis, prior to any treatment. Study conclusions and caveats: Before onset, by a median of 6.5 months, the model predicted ophthalmopathy. Stable hyperthyroidism was told apart from ophthalmopathy by a model built on 13 V-J features.

Ophthalmopathy in the patients scored at least 3 on Clinical Activity Score and at least 4 on NOSPECS grade, lasting under 3 months. V lost 5 bases and J 0 bases, leaving 11 bases between the germline ends. The CDR3 consists of 16 residues. Using RNA transcripts as the source, TCR beta CDR3 regions were amplified. The primer set for the first-round RT-PCR of the TCR CDR3 was HTBI. TCRdb independently ran MiXCR on the multiplex PCR reads; one entry per CDR3 protein. This table has some 350,000 distinct CDR3 sequences, roughly 15% appearing once. At least ten counts were recorded for this clonotype. No antigen is known for it.

The sequence came from a woman between 40 and 50 years old with Graves' ophthalmopathy. Sequenced: blood. This rearrangement joins TRBV12-3 or TRBV12-4 to TRBJ1-6; tentative D call: TRBD1 (5 bases). The CDR3 is CASSGGGRSYNSPLHF. In nucleotides, the CDR3 is TGTGCCAGCAGTGGGGGGGGACGCTCCTATAATTCACCCCTCCACTTT.